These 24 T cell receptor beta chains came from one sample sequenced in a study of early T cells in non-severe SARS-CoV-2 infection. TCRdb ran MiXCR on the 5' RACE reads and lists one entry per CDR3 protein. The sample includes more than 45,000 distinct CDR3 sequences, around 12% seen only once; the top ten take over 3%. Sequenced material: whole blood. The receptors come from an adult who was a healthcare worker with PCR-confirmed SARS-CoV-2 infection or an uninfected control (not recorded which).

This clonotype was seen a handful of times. The CDR3 reads CASSPESFRGPEAFF. The CDR3 DNA is TGTGCCAGCAGCCCGGAGTCGTTCAGGGGGCCTGAAGCTTTCTTT. The chain employs TRBV3-1 and TRBJ1-1, with 8 bases lining up with TRBD1. This CDR3 spans 15 amino acids. Germline CDR1 and CDR2: LGHDT and YNNKEL (reference sequence). The trim removed 4 bases at V and 6 bases at J, leaving 10 bases unmatched.

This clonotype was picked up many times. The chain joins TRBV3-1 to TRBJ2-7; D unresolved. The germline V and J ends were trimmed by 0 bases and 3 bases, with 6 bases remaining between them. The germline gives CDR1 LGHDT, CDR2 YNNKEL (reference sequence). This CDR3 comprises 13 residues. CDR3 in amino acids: CASSQEVGYEQYF. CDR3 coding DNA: TGTGCCAGCAGCCAAGAGGTAGGCTACGAGCAGTACTTC.

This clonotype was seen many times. CDR3 residues: CASADIHNEQFF. CDR3 nucleotides: TGTGCATCGGCGGATATCCACAATGAGCAGTTCTTC. This chain uses TRBV12-3 or TRBV12-4 with TRBJ2-1; D remains unclear. This CDR3 spans 12 amino acids.

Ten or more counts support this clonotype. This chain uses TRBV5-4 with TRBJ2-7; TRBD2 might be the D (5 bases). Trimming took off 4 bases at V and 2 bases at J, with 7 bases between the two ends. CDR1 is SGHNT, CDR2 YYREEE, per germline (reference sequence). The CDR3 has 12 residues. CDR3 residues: CASSRDTYEQYF. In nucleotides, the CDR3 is TGTGCCAGCAGCCGGGATACCTACGAGCAGTACTTC.

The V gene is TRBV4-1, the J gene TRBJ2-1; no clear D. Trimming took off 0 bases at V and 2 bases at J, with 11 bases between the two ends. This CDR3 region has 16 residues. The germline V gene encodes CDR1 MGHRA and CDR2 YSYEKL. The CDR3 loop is CASSQDNRVPYNEQFF. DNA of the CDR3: TGCGCCAGCAGCCAAGATAACCGGGTCCCCTACAATGAGCAGTTCTTC.

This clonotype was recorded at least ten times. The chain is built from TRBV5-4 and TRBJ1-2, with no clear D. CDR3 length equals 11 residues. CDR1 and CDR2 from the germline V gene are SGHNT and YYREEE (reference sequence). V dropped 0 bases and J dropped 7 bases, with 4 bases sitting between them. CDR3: CASSLASGYTF. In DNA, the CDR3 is TGTGCCAGCAGCTTGGCCAGTGGCTACACCTTC.

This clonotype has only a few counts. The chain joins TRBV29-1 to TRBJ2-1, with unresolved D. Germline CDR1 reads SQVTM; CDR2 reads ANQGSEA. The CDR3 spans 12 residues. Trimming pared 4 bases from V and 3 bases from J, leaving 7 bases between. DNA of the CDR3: TGCAGCGTTGTGACGGTCTACAATGAGCAGTTCTTC. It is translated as CSVVTVYNEQFF.

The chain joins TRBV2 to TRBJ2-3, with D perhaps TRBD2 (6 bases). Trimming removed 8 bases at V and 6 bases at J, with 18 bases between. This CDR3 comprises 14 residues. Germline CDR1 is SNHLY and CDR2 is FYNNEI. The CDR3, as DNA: TGTGCCAGCTCCCTGGGGGGATCATTGGATACGCAGTATTTT. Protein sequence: CASSLGGSLDTQYF. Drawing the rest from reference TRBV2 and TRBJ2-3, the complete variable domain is EPEVTQTPSHQVTQMGQEVILRCVPISNHLYFYWYRQILGQKVEFLVSFYNNEISEKSEIFDDQFSVERPDGSNFTLKIRSTKLEDSAMYFCASSLGGSLDTQYFGPGTRLTVL.

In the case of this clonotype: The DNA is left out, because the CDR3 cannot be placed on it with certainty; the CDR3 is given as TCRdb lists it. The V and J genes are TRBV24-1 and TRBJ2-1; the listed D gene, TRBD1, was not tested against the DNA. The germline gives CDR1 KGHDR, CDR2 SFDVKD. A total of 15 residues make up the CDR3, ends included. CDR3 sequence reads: CATCPSGQVDNEQFF.

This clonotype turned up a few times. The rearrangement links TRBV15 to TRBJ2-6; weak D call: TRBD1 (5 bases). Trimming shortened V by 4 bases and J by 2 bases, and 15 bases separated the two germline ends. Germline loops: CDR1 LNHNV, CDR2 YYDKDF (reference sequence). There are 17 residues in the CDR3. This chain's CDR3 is CATSIPGLTTGANVLTF. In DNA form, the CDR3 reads TGTGCCACCAGCATACCAGGGCTCACTACTGGGGCCAACGTCCTGACTTTC.

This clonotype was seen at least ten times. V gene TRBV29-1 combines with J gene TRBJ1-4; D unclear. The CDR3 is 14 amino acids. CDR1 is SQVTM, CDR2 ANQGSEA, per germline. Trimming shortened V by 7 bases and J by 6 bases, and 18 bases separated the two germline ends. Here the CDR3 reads CSARRLGKDEKLFF. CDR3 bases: TGCAGCGCCCGGAGGTTGGGGAAGGATGAAAAACTGTTTTTT.

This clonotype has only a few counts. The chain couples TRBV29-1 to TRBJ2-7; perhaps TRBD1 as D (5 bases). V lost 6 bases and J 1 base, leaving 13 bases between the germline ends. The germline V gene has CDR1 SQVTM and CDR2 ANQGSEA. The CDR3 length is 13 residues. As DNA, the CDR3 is TGCAGCGTCCTCGACAGCCTATCCTACGAGCAGTACTTC. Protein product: CSVLDSLSYEQYF.

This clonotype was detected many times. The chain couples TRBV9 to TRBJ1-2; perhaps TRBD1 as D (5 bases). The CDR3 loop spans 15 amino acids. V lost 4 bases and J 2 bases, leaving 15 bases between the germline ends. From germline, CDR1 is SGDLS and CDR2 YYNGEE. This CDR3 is CASSSIVGTNYGYTF. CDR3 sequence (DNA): TGTGCCAGCAGCTCAATCGTGGGGACCAACTATGGCTACACCTTC. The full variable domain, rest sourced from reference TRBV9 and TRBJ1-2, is DSGVTQTPKHLITATGQRVTLRCSPRSGDLSVYWYQQSLDQGLQFLIQYYNGEERAKGNILERFSAQQFPDLHSELNLSSLELGDSALYFCASSSIVGTNYGYTFGSGTRLTVV.

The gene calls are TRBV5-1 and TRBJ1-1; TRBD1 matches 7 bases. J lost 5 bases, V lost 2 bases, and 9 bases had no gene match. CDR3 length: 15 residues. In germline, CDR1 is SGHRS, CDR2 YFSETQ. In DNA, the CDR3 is TGCGCCAGCAGCTTAAGTAGGGGGCCCCGGACTGAAGCTTTCTTT. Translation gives CASSLSRGPRTEAFF.

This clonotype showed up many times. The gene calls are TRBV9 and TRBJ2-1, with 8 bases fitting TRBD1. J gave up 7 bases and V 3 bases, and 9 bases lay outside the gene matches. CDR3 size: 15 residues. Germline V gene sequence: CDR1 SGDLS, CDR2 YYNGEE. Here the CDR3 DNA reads TGTGCCAGCAGCGCCCGGACAGGGAAAATGAATGAGCAGTTCTTC. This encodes CASSARTGKMNEQFF.

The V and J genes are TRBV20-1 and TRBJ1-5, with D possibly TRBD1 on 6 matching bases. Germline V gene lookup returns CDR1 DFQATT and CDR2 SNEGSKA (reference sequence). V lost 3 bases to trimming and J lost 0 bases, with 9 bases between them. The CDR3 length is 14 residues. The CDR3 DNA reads TGCAGTGCTAGGAGGACAGATAGCAATCAGCCCCAGCATTTT. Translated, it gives CSARRTDSNQPQHF.

CDR3 region: CASSETRGHTREQYF. CDR3 DNA sequence: TGTGCCAGCAGCGAAACCCGGGGCCACACTAGGGAGCAGTACTTC. The rearrangement uses TRBV11-2 and TRBJ2-7, with D possibly called TRBD1 or TRBD2 (5 bases each). Trimming shortened V by 5 bases and J by 7 bases, and 21 bases separated the two germline ends. The CDR3 has 15 residues. Germline V CDR1 and CDR2: SGHAT, FQNNGV.

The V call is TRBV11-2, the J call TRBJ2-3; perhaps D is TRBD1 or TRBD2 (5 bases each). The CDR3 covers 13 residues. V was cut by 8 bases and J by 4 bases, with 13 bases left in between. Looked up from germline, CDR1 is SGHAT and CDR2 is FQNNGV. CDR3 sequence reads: CASGTVGADTQYF. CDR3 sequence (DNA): TGTGCCAGCGGGACCGTTGGGGCAGATACGCAGTATTTT.

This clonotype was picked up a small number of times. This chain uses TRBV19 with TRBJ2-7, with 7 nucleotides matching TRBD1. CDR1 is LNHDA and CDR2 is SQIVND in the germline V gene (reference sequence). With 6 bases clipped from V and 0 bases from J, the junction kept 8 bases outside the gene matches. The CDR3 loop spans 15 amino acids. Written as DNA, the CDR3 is TGTGCCAGTAGGTCCGGGACAGAAAGCTCCTACGAGCAGTACTTC. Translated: CASRSGTESSYEQYF. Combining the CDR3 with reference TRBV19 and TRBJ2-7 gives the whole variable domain DGGITQSPKYLFRKEGQNVTLSCEQNLNHDAMYWYRQDPGQGLRLIYYSQIVNDFQKGDIAEGYSVSREKKESFPLTVTSAQKNPTAFYLCASRSGTESSYEQYFGPGTRLTVT.

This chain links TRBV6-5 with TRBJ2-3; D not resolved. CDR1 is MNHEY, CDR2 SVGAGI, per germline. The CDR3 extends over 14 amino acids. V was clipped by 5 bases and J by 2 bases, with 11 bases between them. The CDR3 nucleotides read TGTGCCAGCAGTCTCCGTCGGTCCACAGATACGCAGTATTTT. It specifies CASSLRRSTDTQYF.

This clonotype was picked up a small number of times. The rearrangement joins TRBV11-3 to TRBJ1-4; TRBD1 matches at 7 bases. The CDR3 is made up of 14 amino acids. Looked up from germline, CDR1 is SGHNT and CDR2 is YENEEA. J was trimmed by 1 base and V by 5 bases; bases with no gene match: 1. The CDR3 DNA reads TGTGCCAGCAGCCGGGACAGAACTAATGAAAAACTGTTTTTT. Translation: CASSRDRTNEKLFF.

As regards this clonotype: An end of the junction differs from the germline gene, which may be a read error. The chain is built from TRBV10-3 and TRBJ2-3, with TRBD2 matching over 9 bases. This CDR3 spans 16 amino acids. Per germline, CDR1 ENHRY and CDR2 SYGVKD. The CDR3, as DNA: TGTGTCATCAGTGGGGGGCTAGCGGGAAGTACAGATACGCAGTATTTT. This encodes CVISGGLAGSTDTQYF.

CDR3 protein: CSATGGIETQYF. The CDR3 DNA follows: TGCAGCGCGACAGGGGGTATAGAGACCCAGTACTTC. The gene calls are TRBV29-1 and TRBJ2-5, with TRBD1 matching 9 bases. Germline trimming cut 7 bases from V and 4 bases from J; bases unmatched to any gene: 4. This CDR3 has 12 amino acids. Germline V lookup: CDR1 SQVTM, CDR2 ANQGSEA.

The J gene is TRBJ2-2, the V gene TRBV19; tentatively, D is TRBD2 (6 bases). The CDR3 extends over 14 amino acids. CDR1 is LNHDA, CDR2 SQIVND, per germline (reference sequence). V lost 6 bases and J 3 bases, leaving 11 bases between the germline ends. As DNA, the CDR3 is TGTGCCAGTAGCCCGGGACTTCACACCGGGGAGCTGTTTTTT. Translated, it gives CASSPGLHTGELFF.